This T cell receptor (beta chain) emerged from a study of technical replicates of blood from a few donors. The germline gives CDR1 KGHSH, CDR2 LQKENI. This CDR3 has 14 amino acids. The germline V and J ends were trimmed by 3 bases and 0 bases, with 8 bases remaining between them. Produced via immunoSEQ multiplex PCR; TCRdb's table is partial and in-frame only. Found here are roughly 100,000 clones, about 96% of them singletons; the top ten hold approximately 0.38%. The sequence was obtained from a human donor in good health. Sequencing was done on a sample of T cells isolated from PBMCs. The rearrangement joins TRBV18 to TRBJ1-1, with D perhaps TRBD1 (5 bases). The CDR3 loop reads CASSPETVNTEAFF. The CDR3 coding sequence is TGTGCCAGCTCACCGGAGACAGTGAACACTGAAGCTTTCTTT.